Listed below are T cell receptor beta chains from one sample, sequenced in a study of cytomegalovirus exposure and HLA in healthy donors. Profiled with immunoSEQ multiplex PCR; TCRdb holds only in-frame clones, not every one. The sample consists of about 130,000 clones, about four fifths of them appearing once. Sample: PBMCs. Receptors originate from a man between 18 and 29 years old in good health and CMV-seronegative. CDR3s include the opening cysteine and the closing phenylalanine or tryptophan. The order of the fields is D gene, J gene, clone size, V gene, CDR3 DNA, CDR3 protein. A D gene is named only where the DNA matches it firmly. Clone sizes are given selectively: once, few, many, or a class where the clone is expanded.

TRBD2	TRBJ2-3	once	TRBV5-1	TGCGCCAGCAGCTTAGGGCGGCGGGGGAGGGCAGATACGCAGTATTTT	CASSLGRRGRADTQYF
TRBD1	TRBJ1-1	NA	TRBV18	TGTGCCAGCTCACCTTTGATACCCGGGACAGGGGTTCGTACTGAAGCTTTCTTT	CASSPLIPGTGVRTEAFF
TRBD1	TRBJ2-2	NA	TRBV15	TGTGCCACCAGCAGAGCACAGGGGGCCGTCGGGGAGCTGTTTTTT	CATSRAQGAVGELFF
TRBD1	TRBJ1-3	NA	TRBV10-3	TGTGCCACCTCCTTAGGGGGACAGGGGTATAGCTCTGGAAACACCATATATTTT	CATSLGGQGYSSGNTIYF
TRBD2	TRBJ2-7	NA	TRBV10-3	TGTGCCATCCGCACGGGGACTAGCGGGGGTTCCTACGAGCAGTACTTC	CAIRTGTSGGSYEQYF
TRBD1	TRBJ1-2	once	TRBV7-2	TGTGCCAGCAGCTTGACAGGGGGCTATGGCTACACCTTC	CASSLTGGYGYTF
NA	TRBJ1-2	few	TRBV30	TGTGCCTGGAGTACAGAAGCTAACTATGGCTACACCTTC	CAWSTEANYGYTF
TRBD1	TRBJ1-4	NA	TRBV5-4	TGTGCCAGCAGCACAAAACAGGGGTCAATTAATGAAAAACTGTTTTTT	CASSTKQGSINEKLFF
TRBD1	TRBJ2-2	NA	TRBV7-6	TGTGCCAGCAGCAGGGACAGGGTGGCACTGGGGGAGCTGTTTTTT	CASSRDRVALGELFF
NA	TRBJ2-1	NA	TRBV4-1	TGCGCCAGCAGTCTACTCTTTAGCTCCTACAATGAGCAGTTCTTC	CASSLLFSSYNEQFF
NA	TRBJ1-2	few	TRBV6-5	TGTGCCAGCAGTTACGGCCATGGCTACACCTTC	CASSYGHGYTF
NA	TRBJ1-4	NA	TRBV10-1	TGCGCCAGCAGCCTGCCCGAACAGGTGGGCCGGGTTTCCCACGGCCCGGAGAATGAAAAACTGTTTTTT	CASSLPEQVGRVSHGPENEKLFF
NA	TRBJ1-6	NA	TRBV10-3	TGTGCCATCAGTGAGTCGAGGTACGCGGGGACGGGTAATTCACCCCTCCACTTT	CAISESRYAGTGNSPLHF